Below are 4 T cell receptor beta chains sequenced from a single sample in a study of blood T cells in healthy people across ages. The authors ran a second PCR of about 6 to 11 cycles using a sample-barcoded 5' primer and a J-beta primer mix. TCRdb recomputed calls from the 5' RACE reads with MiXCR, one row per CDR3 protein. Among around 1,500,000 distinct CDR3 sequences listed, approximately 40% were seen once. The sequenced material came from blood. These receptors were taken from a young woman in good health.

In this sample, this clonotype turned up a few times. The chain combines TRBV5-1 with TRBJ2-4; D is uncertain. CDR3 size: 15 residues. The germline V and J ends were trimmed by 0 bases and 1 base, with 8 bases remaining between them. Germline V gives CDR1 SGHRS, CDR2 YFSETQ. CDR3 coding DNA: TGCGCCAGCAGCTTGGAGGCGCGGGCCAAAAACATTCAGTACTTC. It yields the protein CASSLEARAKNIQYF.

This rearrangement joins TRBV10-3 to TRBJ2-2, with D perhaps assigned TRBD1 or TRBD2 (6 bases each). The CDR3 runs 15 residues. Germline V lookup: CDR1 ENHRY, CDR2 SYGVKD. The V end lost 10 bases, the J end lost 1 base, and 16 bases lay between the germline ends. This chain's CDR3 is CATKQGGENTGELFF. CDR3 sequence (DNA): TGTGCCACTAAACAGGGAGGTGAGAACACCGGGGAGCTGTTTTTT.

This clonotype is medium-sized. The CDR3 coding sequence is TGCGCCAGCAGCCTGGACTTCGGGACTAGCGGGGGCACAGATACGCAGTATTTT. This encodes CASSLDFGTSGGTDTQYF. The chain combines TRBV5-1 with TRBJ2-3; TRBD2 matches 13 bases. Trimming removed 4 bases from V and 1 base from J; junction bases left unmatched: 9. The length of the CDR3 is 18 residues. Germline lookup yields CDR1 SGHRS and CDR2 YFSETQ.

V gene TRBV20-1 combines with J gene TRBJ1-1, with 7 positions matching TRBD1. Germline trimming cut 0 bases from V and 5 bases from J; bases unmatched to any gene: 15. Germline CDR1 and CDR2: DFQATT and SNEGSKA (reference sequence). The CDR3 spans 17 residues. As DNA, the CDR3 is TGCAGTGCTAGAGATCAAGACAGGGTGGCCCGGAGGACTGAAGCTTTCTTT. It yields the protein CSARDQDRVARRTEAFF.